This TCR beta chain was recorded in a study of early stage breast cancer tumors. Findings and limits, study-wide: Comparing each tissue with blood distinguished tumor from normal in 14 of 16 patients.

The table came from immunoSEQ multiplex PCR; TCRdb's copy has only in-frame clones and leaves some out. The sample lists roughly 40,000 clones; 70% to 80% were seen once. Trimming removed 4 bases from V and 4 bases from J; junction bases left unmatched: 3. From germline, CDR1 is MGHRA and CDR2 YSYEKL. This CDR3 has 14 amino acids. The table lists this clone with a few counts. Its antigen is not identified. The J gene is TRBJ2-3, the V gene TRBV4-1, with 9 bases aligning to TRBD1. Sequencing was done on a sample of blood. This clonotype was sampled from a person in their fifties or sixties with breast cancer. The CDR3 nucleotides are TGCGCCAGCAGCCCTAGACAGGGGGCAGATACGCAGTATTTT. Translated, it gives CASSPRQGADTQYF.